These 9 T cell receptor beta chains originate from one sample sequenced in a study of OX40 agonist ivuxolimab in advanced cancers. The data were produced by immunoSEQ multiplex PCR, yet TCRdb's version contains in-frame clones alone and is incomplete. The sample records 40,000 to 60,000 clones, over 75% being singletons. The sequencing here drew on CD4+ or CD8+ T cells sorted from blood, taken in a trial of the OX40 agonist ivuxolimab. Receptors originate from an adult with an advanced solid tumor such as melanoma, head and neck, liver or kidney cancer.

This chain connects TRBV19 to TRBJ1-5; D uncertain. CDR1 is LNHDA and CDR2 is SQIVND in the germline V gene (reference sequence). The CDR3 has 15 amino acids. Trimming shortened V by 5 bases and J by 10 bases, and 21 bases separated the two germline ends. The CDR3 is CASSQHGIPLQPQHF. Here the CDR3 DNA reads TGTGCCAGTAGTCAACATGGGATACCCTTGCAACCCCAGCATTTT.

This clone has only a few counts. The chain links TRBV6-5 to TRBJ1-1; D is undetermined. Germline CDR1 reads MNHEY; CDR2 reads SVGAGI. CDR3 length: 11 amino acids. Trimming took 5 bases from V and 1 from J, leaving 2 bases between them. This chain's CDR3 is CASSGNTEAFF. The CDR3, as DNA: TGTGCCAGCAGTGGGAACACTGAAGCTTTCTTT.

The J gene is TRBJ1-1, the V gene TRBV30, with no clear D. CDR3 length: 13 amino acids. Germline loops: CDR1 GTSNPN, CDR2 SVGIG (reference sequence). V was clipped by 4 bases and J by 2 bases, with 11 bases between them. The CDR3 DNA sequence: TGTGCCTGGACCGGAGGGTTCAACACTGAAGCTTTCTTT. It is translated as CAWTGGFNTEAFF.

CDR3 amino acids: CASSSPGTKGITEAFF. DNA for the CDR3: TGTGCCAGTAGTAGCCCGGGGACAAAAGGGATAACTGAAGCTTTCTTT. The chain carries TRBV19 and TRBJ1-1, with a possible D match to TRBD1 (6 bases). Trimming took off 4 bases at V and 5 bases at J, with 20 bases between the two ends. Germline V gene lookup returns CDR1 LNHDA and CDR2 SQIVND (reference sequence). The CDR3 is made up of 16 amino acids.

A single count supports this clone. J is TRBJ2-7 and V is TRBV7-9, with D hard to call. The CDR3 sequence is 14 residues long. Per the germline V gene, CDR1 is SEHNR and CDR2 is FQNEAQ (reference sequence). The germline V and J ends were trimmed by 2 bases and 0 bases, with 8 bases remaining between them. The CDR3 bases are TGTGCCAGCAGCTTACGAGCAGACTCCTACGAGCAGTACTTC. This encodes CASSLRADSYEQYF. Using reference TRBV7-9 and TRBJ2-7 for the parts outside the CDR3, the full variable domain is DTGVSQNPRHKITKRGQNVTFRCDPISEHNRLYWYRQTLGQGPEFLTYFQNEAQLEKSRLLSDRFSAERPKGSFSTLEIQRTEQGDSAMYLCASSLRADSYEQYFGPGTRLTVT.

The chain is built from TRBV12-5 and TRBJ2-7; 9 bases map to TRBD1. Germline V CDR1 and CDR2: LGHNT, FRNRAP. V trimming: 4 bases; J trimming: 6 bases; junction bases outside the gene matches: 10. CDR3 length: 15 amino acids. The CDR3 DNA reads TGTGCTAGTGGTTCCCCCGGGACAGGGTCTCGCGAGCAGTACTTC. It specifies CASGSPGTGSREQYF. The whole variable domain, filled in from reference TRBV12-5 and TRBJ2-7, reads DARVTQTPRHKVTEMGQEVTMRCQPILGHNTVFWYRQTMMQGLELLAYFRNRAPLDDSGMPKDRFSAEMPDATLATLKIQPSEPRDSAVYFCASGSPGTGSREQYFGPGTRLTVT.

The chain links TRBV28 to TRBJ2-7; a possible D gene is TRBD1 (6 bases). Trimming pared 8 bases from V and 3 bases from J, leaving 20 bases between. The CDR3 extends over 15 amino acids. Germline CDR1 MDHEN, CDR2 SYDVKM. The CDR3 sequence: CASLRTQGNSYEQYF. CDR3 coding DNA: TGTGCCAGCCTCCGAACACAGGGTAATAGCTACGAGCAGTACTTC.

The CDR3 spells CASSLTRLAGDGNEQFF. The DNA for the CDR3 is TGTGCCAGCAGCTTGACCAGACTAGCGGGAGATGGGAATGAGCAGTTCTTC. The chain carries TRBV7-9 and TRBJ2-1, with TRBD2 matching 12 bases. V lost 3 bases and J lost 7; bases outside the gene matches: 10. The CDR3 sequence is 17 residues long. Germline loops: CDR1 SEHNR, CDR2 FQNEAQ (reference sequence).

The rearrangement links TRBV6-5 to TRBJ1-6; 11 bases are shared with TRBD1. CDR1 and CDR2 from the germline V gene are MNHEY and SVGAGI. J gave up 9 bases and V 4 bases, and 5 bases lay outside the gene matches. This CDR3 has 15 residues. CDR3 coding DNA: TGTGCCAGCAGTTGGGAGGGACAGGGGGGTTCACCCCTCCACTTT. Translating it yields CASSWEGQGGSPLHF.